The clone carrying this T cell receptor beta chain has a handful of counts. Its specificity is not known. The data belong to a study of spatial heterogeneity in lung cancer. Study at large: Each time, sequencing found more beta-chain sequences than alpha-chain sequences.

The time point: sample taken at primary tumor resection. Unsorted whole RNA of tumor, nontumor lung or frozen PBMC was sequenced. Samples came from some 71 TRACERx patients with untreated early-stage lung cancer. General observations from the study: Ubiquitous expanded tumor TCRs appeared in blood more at resection than follow-up.

This CDR3 has 15 amino acids. CDR1 and CDR2 (germline): MNHEY, SMNVEV (reference sequence). V gave up 10 bases and J gave up 2 bases, with 19 bases separating them. Carried by each TCR cDNA molecule was a unique molecular identifier. From the 5' RACE reads, TCRdb called clonotypes with MiXCR, one entry per CDR3 protein. The table records 26,000 or so distinct CDR3 sequences, approximately 8.4% of them present only once. The chain employs TRBV27 and TRBJ2-3; D is perhaps TRBD1 or TRBD2 (5 bases each). The sample was PBMCs, taken at surgery. The TCR comes from a female donor with early-stage non-small cell lung cancer. The CDR3: CATLSLGGVTDTQYF. Here the CDR3 DNA reads TGTGCCACTCTATCCCTTGGGGGAGTCACAGATACGCAGTATTTT.